Described below is a single TCR beta chain sequence and its context. This clonotype occurred a few times. This clone's antigen is unknown. Base qualities are not provided; no much larger clone lies one nucleotide away. This sample's time point label indicates: pre-sensitization, week 0. Read against the paper, the sample's treatment or condition label means: therapeutic diphenylcyclopropenone sensitization with weekly scalp DPC. At each patch-test visit, blood was drawn before the patch test was applied. Patients were considered eligible if aged 18 to 70, diagnosed with alopecia and deemed suitable for DPC therapy, and patients were excluded if pregnant. Unfractionated whole blood was collected in Tempus Blood RNA tubes, and total RNA was extracted from that blood. The CDR3 has 14 amino acids, counting the end cysteine and phenylalanine. The sequence is cut down to CDR3 DNA, 42 bases in frame from base 1. Trimming costs V 4 bases and J 1 base, and their ends lie 11 bases apart. Taken from the germline V gene, the CDR1 and CDR2 loops are MDHEN and SYDVKM.

The data originate from a study of human T cells and chemical hapten exposure (dated by TCRdb to the early 2020s). For the study in its entirety: For sensitization, 2% DPC in acetone was applied to a 2 cm by 2 cm area of upper inner arm skin. Patients additionally received weekly therapeutic DPC doses to the scalp throughout the roughly 25-week study period. Patch testing was done on the upper back using Finn chambers containing 0.01% DPC, and results were scored after 6 days according to International Contact Dermatitis Research Group standards. The patient cohort, mostly female, included alopecia areata with under or over 50% scalp involvement, alopecia totalis and alopecia universalis. Libraries were pooled for sequencing, and per-sample TCR yields varied mainly because of small differences in library volumes within the pool. Peripheral blood TCR repertoire changes were tracked in vivo in alopecia patients during primary and secondary sensitization to the hapten diphenylcyclopropenone (DPC). Patient blood was sampled pre-sensitization (week 0) and at 2, 6 and about 24 weeks after DPC sensitization. Blood for TCR sequencing was provided by twenty-nine alopecia patients at one to four time points (pre-sensitization, 2, 6 and 24 weeks). Points the paper makes about the study in general: After repeated subsampling, the strength of the expansion versus patch-test correlation and the threshold at which it became significant changed. Because every patient had alopecia, a presumed autoimmune disease, the patients' immune response might differ from that of healthy individuals. DPC sensitization did not change the number of TCRs with a frequency above 1 in 1000, and there was no evidence of changes in global repertoire structure. Expanded TCRs formed significantly more large CDR3 similarity clusters than pre-sensitization or healthy control sets, consistent with antigen-driven responses. Patch test score correlated positively with the number of PT1 expanded TCRs, reaching significance at thresholds 8, 16 and 32 but not at 4.

Receptors were amplified or captured by RACE. Sequencing used a NextSeq 500. During library preparation, unique molecular identifiers were attached to individual cDNA molecules so that TCRs could be counted in a quantitative, reproducible way. From each blood RNA sample, both TCR alpha and TCR beta chains were sequenced. As for the original processing: A median of roughly 99,000 TCRs per sample was observed, with a range of about 20,000 to 700,000. The Decombinator software suite was used to annotate V, J and CDR3 in the TCR reads. For PS versus PT1 abundance plots, all samples were subsampled to the same number of TCRs (28,000). Expanded TCRs were defined as absent before sensitization and observed at least eight times at the 2-week time point. The raw public reads went through TCRdb reprocessing: fastp at Q25, MiXCR clone calling, in-frame beta chains kept. Each CDR3 protein appears once, grouped with its most common genes and DNA. TCRdb assigned the V and J calls; the authors' analysis was not used. The sample includes a few hundred thousand distinct CDR3 sequences, with around 7.7% observed a single time. The ten largest clones add up to about 1.1% of the sample.

The rearranged chain carries TRBV28 and TRBJ2-7; the D gene is possibly TRBD2, with 5 bases matching. This TCR was recovered from a man between 18 and 29 years old with alopecia areata. Some clones in this sample may be carry-over from other donors' samples. Sample: whole blood, taken in connection with sensitization to the hapten diphenylcyclopropenone (DPC). Here the CDR3 is given as CASSSNDYSYEQYF. The DNA reads as follows: TGTGCCAGCAGTTCCAATGACTATTCCTACGAGCAGTACTTC.